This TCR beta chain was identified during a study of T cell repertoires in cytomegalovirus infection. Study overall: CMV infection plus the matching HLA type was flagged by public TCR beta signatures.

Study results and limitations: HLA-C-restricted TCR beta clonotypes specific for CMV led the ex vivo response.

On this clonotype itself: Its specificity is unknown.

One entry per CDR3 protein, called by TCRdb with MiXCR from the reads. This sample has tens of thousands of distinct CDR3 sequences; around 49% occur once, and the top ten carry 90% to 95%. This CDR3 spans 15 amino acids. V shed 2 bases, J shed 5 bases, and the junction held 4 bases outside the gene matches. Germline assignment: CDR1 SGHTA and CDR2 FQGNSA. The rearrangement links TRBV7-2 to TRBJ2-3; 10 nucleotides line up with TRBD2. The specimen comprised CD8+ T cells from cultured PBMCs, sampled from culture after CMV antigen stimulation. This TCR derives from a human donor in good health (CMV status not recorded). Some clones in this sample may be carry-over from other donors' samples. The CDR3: CASSLTSGDGDTQYF. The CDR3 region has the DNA TGTGCCAGCAGCTTAACTAGCGGGGACGGAGATACGCAGTATTTT.